The 11 T cell receptor beta chains reported below all come from one sample, sequenced in a study of blood T cell repertoires in COVID-19 (dated by TCRdb to 2019 to 2021). Libraries were built with the immunoSEQ multiplex PCR assay. The clones in this table, taken by TCRdb from immuneACCESS, are in-frame only. Not every clone is retained; where verified, under half of the shortfall comes from an unresolved V gene, and the cause of the rest is unknown. The sample includes about 240,000 clones, with roughly 76% observed a single time. Of the sample, around 7.5% falls within the top ten clones. The sample comprised peripheral blood. The origin of the receptors is an elderly woman with COVID-19, enrolled during active disease.

V usage is TRBV4-3 and J usage is TRBJ1-6, with 7 bases identical to TRBD1. Germline CDR1 and CDR2: LGHNA and YSLEER. This CDR3 region has 15 residues. The V gene end was trimmed by 0 bases and the J gene end by 14 bases; junction bases not matched to a gene: 10. CDR3 loop: CASSQEQGLKGALHF. DNA for the CDR3: TGCGCCAGCAGCCAAGAACAGGGGTTAAAGGGGGCCCTCCACTTT.

The CDR3, as DNA: TGTGCCAGCAGCAACGCCTGGGAGGAGACCCAGTACTTC. Its protein is CASSNAWEETQYF. The chain joins TRBV21-1 to TRBJ2-5; TRBD2 was called by the table and not checked on the DNA. TRBV21-1 has pseudogene status. The CDR3 runs to 13 residues.

This chain links TRBV6-6 with TRBJ1-1, with D tentatively TRBD1 (5 bases). CDR1 is MNHNY and CDR2 is SVGAGI in the germline V gene (reference sequence). The CDR3 contains 15 residues. With 4 bases removed from V and 4 bases from J, the gap between germline ends came to 16 bases. The DNA for the CDR3 is TGTGCCAGCAGTTCCAACCGGGACTCCGGCACTGAAGCTTTCTTT. Translation gives CASSSNRDSGTEAFF.

V and J are TRBV25-1 and TRBJ1-1; TRBD1 is a possible D gene (6 bases). V was pared by 1 base and J by 1 base, with 13 bases between. CDR3 length equals 16 residues. Per the germline V gene, CDR1 is MGHDK and CDR2 is SYGVNS. CDR3 bases: TGTGCCAGCAGTGAATCCCGAGGGGGAAAGAACACTGAAGCTTTCTTT. Protein: CASSESRGGKNTEAFF.

The chain links TRBV4-1 to TRBJ2-3; 10 positions match TRBD2. CDR1 MGHRA and CDR2 YSYEKL come from the germline V gene. V gave up 1 base and J gave up 0 bases; unmatched junction bases: 10. There are 19 residues in the CDR3. CDR3 coding DNA: TGCGCCAGCAGCCAAGCTCGGCTAGCGGGAGCCTCTAGCACAGATACGCAGTATTTT. Its protein product is CASSQARLAGASSTDTQYF.

This chain links TRBV11-3 with TRBJ2-5, with TRBD1 matching 11 bases. This CDR3 is built from 17 residues. Germline CDR1 SGHNT, CDR2 YENEEA. The trim removed 5 bases at V and 5 bases at J, leaving 13 bases unmatched. CDR3 DNA: TGTGCCAGCAGCCCAACGGGACAGGGGGTAATGGAGGAGACCCAGTACTTC. Its translation is CASSPTGQGVMEETQYF.

This chain links TRBV28 with TRBJ1-6; D gene unclear. V lost 3 bases and J 4 bases, leaving 7 bases between the germline ends. The CDR3 has 14 residues. Germline V gene sequence: CDR1 MDHEN, CDR2 SYDVKM. CDR3 bases: TGTGCCAGCAGTTTGGCGGGGTATAATTCACCCCTCCACTTT. This encodes CASSLAGYNSPLHF.

This clone was observed many times. The chain is built from TRBV5-6 and TRBJ2-5; 10 bases map to TRBD1. The CDR3 covers 15 residues. The germline CDR1 and CDR2 sequences are SGHDT and YYEEEE. J gave up 1 base and V 4 bases, and 4 bases lay outside the gene matches. The CDR3 sequence is CASSRTGGFQETQYF. The CDR3 coding sequence is TGTGCCAGCAGCCGGACAGGGGGTTTCCAAGAGACCCAGTACTTC.

The count of this clone is one. The chain couples TRBV29-1 to TRBJ2-5; 7 nucleotides agree with TRBD1. Germline values: CDR1 SQVTM, CDR2 ANQGSEA. The CDR3 is 12 residues long. The trim removed 6 bases at V and 5 bases at J, leaving 6 bases unmatched. The CDR3 DNA reads as TGCAGCGTACAGGGGCGCCCGGAGACCCAGTACTTC. As protein: CSVQGRPETQYF. Variable domain in full (rest from reference TRBV29-1 and TRBJ2-5): SAVISQKPSRDICQRGTSLTIQCQVDSQVTMMFWYRQQPGQSLTLIATANQGSEATYESGFVIDKFPISRPNLTFSTLTVSNMSPEDSSIYLCSVQGRPETQYFGPGTRLLVL.

This chain joins TRBV2 and TRBJ2-4; TRBD1 matches 10 bases. The V segment lost 4 bases and the J segment 1 base; nucleotides outside the gene matches: 1. CDR3 length: 15 residues. The germline V gene has CDR1 SNHLY and CDR2 FYNNEI. The CDR3 coding sequence is TGTGCCAGCAGTGGACAGGGGGCGGCCAAAAACATTCAGTACTTC. This sequence encodes CASSGQGAAKNIQYF.

With respect to this clone: Different DNA sequences within this sample yield the same CDR3. V usage is TRBV2 and J usage is TRBJ1-3; D is possibly TRBD1 (5 bases). The germline V gene encodes CDR1 SNHLY and CDR2 FYNNEI. V lost 8 bases, J lost 0 bases, and 11 bases lay in between. CDR3 length equals 14 residues. CDR3 amino acids: CASGGGFSGNTIYF. The CDR3, as DNA: TGTGCCAGCGGGGGGGGATTCTCTGGAAACACCATATATTTT.